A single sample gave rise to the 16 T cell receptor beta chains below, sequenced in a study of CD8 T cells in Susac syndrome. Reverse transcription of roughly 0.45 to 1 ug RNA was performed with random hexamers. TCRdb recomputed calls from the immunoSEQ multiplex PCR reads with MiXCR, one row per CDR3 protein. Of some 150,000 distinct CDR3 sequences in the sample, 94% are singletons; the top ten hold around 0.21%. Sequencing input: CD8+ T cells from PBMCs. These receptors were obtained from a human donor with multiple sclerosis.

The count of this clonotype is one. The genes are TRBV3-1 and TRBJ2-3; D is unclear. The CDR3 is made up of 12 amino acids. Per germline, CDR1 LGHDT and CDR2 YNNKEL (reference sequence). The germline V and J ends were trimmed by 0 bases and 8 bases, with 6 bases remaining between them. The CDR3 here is CASSQEEGTQYF. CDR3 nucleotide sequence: TGTGCCAGCAGCCAAGAGGAAGGTACGCAGTATTTT.

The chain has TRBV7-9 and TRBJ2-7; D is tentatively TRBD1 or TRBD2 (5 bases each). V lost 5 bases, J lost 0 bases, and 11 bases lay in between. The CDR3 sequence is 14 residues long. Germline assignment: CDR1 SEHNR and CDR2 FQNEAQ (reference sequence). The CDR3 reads CASSRDGRSYEQYF. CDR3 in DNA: TGTGCCAGCAGCAGGGACGGACGCTCCTACGAGCAGTACTTC.

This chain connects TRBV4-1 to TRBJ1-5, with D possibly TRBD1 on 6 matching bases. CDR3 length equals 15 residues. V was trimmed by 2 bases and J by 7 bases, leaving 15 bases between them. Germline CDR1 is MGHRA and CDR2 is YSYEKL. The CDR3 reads CASSQLPGGRQPQHF. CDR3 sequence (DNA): TGCGCCAGCAGCCAACTTCCGGGGGGCAGACAGCCCCAGCATTTT.

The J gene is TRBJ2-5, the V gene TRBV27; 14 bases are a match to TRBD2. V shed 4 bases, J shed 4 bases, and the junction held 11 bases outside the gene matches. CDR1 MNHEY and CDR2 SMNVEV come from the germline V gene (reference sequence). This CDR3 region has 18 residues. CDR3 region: CASSSTSGGAVVRETQYF. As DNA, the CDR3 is TGTGCCAGCAGTTCGACTAGCGGGGGGGCCGTAGTCCGAGAGACCCAGTACTTC.

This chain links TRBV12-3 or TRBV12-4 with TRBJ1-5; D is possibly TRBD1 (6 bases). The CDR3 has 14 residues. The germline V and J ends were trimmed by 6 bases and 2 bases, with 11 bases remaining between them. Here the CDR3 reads CASRQGGRNQPQHF. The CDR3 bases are TGTGCCAGCAGACAGGGCGGGCGCAATCAGCCCCAGCATTTT.

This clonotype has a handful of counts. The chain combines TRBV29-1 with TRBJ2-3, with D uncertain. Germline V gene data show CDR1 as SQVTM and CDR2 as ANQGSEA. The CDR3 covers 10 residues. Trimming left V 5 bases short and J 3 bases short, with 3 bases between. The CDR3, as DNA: TGCAGCGTTAAGACAGATACGCAGTATTTT. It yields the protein CSVKTDTQYF.

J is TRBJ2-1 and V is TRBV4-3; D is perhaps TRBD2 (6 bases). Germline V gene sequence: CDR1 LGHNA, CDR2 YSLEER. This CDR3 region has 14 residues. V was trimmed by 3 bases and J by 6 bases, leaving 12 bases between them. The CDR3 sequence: CASSHVEGSNEQFF. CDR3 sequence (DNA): TGCGCCAGCAGCCATGTGGAGGGGTCCAATGAGCAGTTCTTC.

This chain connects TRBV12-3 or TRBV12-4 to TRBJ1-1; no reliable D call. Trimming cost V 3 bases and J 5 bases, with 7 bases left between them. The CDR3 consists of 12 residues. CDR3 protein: CASSFGRTEAFF. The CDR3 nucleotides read TGTGCCAGCAGTTTCGGTCGTACTGAAGCTTTCTTT.

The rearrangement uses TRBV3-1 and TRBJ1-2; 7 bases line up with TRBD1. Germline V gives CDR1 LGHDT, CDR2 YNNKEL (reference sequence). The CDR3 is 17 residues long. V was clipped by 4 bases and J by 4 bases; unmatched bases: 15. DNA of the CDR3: TGTGCCAGCAGCCGCGTTGAAGGGGGCTCTGTCCCCTATGGCTACACCTTC. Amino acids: CASSRVEGGSVPYGYTF.

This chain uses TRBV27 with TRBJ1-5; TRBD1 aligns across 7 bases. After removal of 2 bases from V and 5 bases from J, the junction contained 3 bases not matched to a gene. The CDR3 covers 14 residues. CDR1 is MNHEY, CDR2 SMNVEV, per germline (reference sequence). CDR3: CASSLKGGYQPQHF. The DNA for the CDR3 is TGTGCCAGCAGTTTAAAAGGGGGCTATCAGCCCCAGCATTTT.

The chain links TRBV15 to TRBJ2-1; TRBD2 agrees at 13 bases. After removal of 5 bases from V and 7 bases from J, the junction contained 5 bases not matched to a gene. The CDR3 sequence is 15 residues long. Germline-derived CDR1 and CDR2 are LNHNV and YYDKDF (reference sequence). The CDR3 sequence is CATSATSGGMNEQFF. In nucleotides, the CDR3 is TGTGCCACCAGCGCGACTAGCGGGGGGATGAATGAGCAGTTCTTC.

DNA of the CDR3: TGTGCCAGCGCAGGGGGCAGGACGGAGCAGTACTTC. Amino acids: CASAGGRTEQYF. The chain carries TRBV2 and TRBJ2-7; 8 bases are a match to TRBD1. The trim removed 8 bases at V and 7 bases at J, leaving 7 bases unmatched. From germline, CDR1 is SNHLY and CDR2 FYNNEI. CDR3 size: 12 residues.

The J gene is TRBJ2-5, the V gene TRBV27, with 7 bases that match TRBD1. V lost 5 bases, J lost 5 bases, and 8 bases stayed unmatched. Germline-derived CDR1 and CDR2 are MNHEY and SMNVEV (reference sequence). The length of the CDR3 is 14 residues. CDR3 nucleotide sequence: TGTGCCAGCAGTGTCCGACAGGGTCAGGAGACCCAGTACTTC. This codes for CASSVRQGQETQYF.

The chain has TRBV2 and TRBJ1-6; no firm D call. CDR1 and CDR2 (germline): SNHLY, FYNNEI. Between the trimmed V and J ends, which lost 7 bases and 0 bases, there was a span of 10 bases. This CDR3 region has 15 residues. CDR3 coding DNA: TGTGCCAGCAACGGGATTAGCTCCTATAATTCACCCCTCCACTTT. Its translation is CASNGISSYNSPLHF.

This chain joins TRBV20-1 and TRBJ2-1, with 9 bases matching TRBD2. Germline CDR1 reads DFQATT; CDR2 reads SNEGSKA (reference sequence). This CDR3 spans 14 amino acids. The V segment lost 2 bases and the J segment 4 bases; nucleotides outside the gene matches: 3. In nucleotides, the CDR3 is TGCAGTGCTAGATGGACTAGCGAATACAATGAGCAGTTCTTC. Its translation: CSARWTSEYNEQFF.

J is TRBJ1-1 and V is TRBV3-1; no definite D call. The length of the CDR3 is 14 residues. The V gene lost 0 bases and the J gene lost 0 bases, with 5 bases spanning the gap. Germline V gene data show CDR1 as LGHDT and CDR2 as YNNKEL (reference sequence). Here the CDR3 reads CASSQDIMNTEAFF. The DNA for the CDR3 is TGTGCCAGCAGCCAAGATATTATGAACACTGAAGCTTTCTTT.